These T cell receptor beta chains were read from a single sample in a study of regulatory T cells in long-lasting Graves disease. In TCRdb, the multiplex PCR reads were re-called with MiXCR into one record per CDR3 protein. The profile covers over 350,000 distinct CDR3 sequences, with over 14% appearing a single time and approximately 7.6% taken by the ten largest. The same specimen was also included in a second study, on T cells in Graves' hyperthyroidism and ophthalmopathy.

Specimen: peripheral blood mononuclear cells (PBMCs), collected at new diagnosis, from a patient treated with antithyroid drugs. Receptors were obtained from a woman aged 40 to 50 with Graves disease. Each CDR3 is given with its conserved first and last residue. Fields, in order: V gene, clone size, D gene, J gene, CDR3 protein, CDR3 DNA. A D gene is named only where the DNA matches it firmly. Clone sizes are given selectively: once, few, many, or a class where the clone is expanded.

V: TRBV2
size: many
D: TRBD2
J: TRBJ2-5
CDR3: CASSGWFGGRGQETQYF
DNA: TGTGCCAGCAGTGGATGGTTTGGCGGGAGAGGGCAAGAGACCCAGTACTTC

V: TRBV7-2
size: many
D: -
J: TRBJ2-1
CDR3: CASSLDGSRFNEQFF
DNA: TGTGCCAGCAGCTTAGACGGGAGTAGGTTCAATGAGCAGTTCTTC

V: TRBV28
size: many
D: -
J: TRBJ2-7
CDR3: CASSLVATRDYEQYF
DNA: TGTGCCAGCAGTTTAGTAGCGACCCGTGATTACGAGCAGTACTTC

V: TRBV12-3/TRBV12-4
size: many
D: TRBD2
J: TRBJ2-1
CDR3: CASSFRLAGSNEQFF
DNA: TGTGCCAGCAGTTTTCGGCTAGCGGGTTCGAATGAGCAGTTCTTC

V: TRBV5-1
size: few
D: -
J: TRBJ2-1
CDR3: CASSVEQSSYNEQFF
DNA: TGCGCCAGCAGTGTGGAACAGAGCTCCTACAATGAGCAGTTCTTC

V: TRBV28
size: many
D: -
J: TRBJ2-3
CDR3: CASSFFSGREGSTDTQYF
DNA: TGTGCCAGCAGTTTTTTTTCCGGGAGAGAGGGGAGCACAGATACGCAGTATTTT

V: TRBV20-1
size: -
D: -
J: TRBJ1-3
CDR3: CSARGPVGGNTIYF
DNA: TGCAGTGCTAGAGGTCCGGTTGGAGGAAACACCATATATTTT

V: TRBV9
size: -
D: -
J: TRBJ2-1
CDR3: CASSVGVGPNNEQFF
DNA: TGTGCCAGCAGCGTAGGGGTAGGGCCGAACAATGAGCAGTTCTTC

V: TRBV27
size: few
D: TRBD1
J: TRBJ1-1
CDR3: CASGSAQGGRGTEAFF
DNA: TGTGCCAGCGGAAGCGCACAGGGGGGTAGAGGCACTGAAGCTTTCTTT

V: TRBV27
size: -
D: -
J: TRBJ2-5
CDR3: CASSSRTGGTQYF
DNA: TGTGCCAGCAGTTCCCGGACTGGGGGGACCCAGTACTTC

V: TRBV19
size: -
D: -
J: TRBJ2-7
CDR3: CASSADSAEQYF
DNA: TGTGCCAGTAGTGCTGACAGCGCCGAGCAGTACTTC

V: TRBV27
size: many
D: TRBD2
J: TRBJ2-1
CDR3: CASGRTSGREQFF
DNA: TGTGCCAGCGGCCGGACTAGCGGGAGGGAGCAGTTCTTC

V: TRBV12-3/TRBV12-4
size: many
D: TRBD1
J: TRBJ2-7
CDR3: CASSTTQGNGYEQYF
DNA: TGTGCCAGCAGTACGACACAGGGGAATGGCTACGAGCAGTACTTC

V: TRBV9
size: many
D: TRBD2
J: TRBJ2-1
CDR3: CASSVGKREHNEQFF
DNA: TGTGCCAGCAGCGTAGGTAAGCGGGAGCACAATGAGCAGTTCTTC

V: TRBV27
size: many
D: -
J: TRBJ2-2
CDR3: CASSPGGGLDTGELFF
DNA: TGTGCCAGCAGCCCCGGGGGAGGCCTTGACACCGGGGAGCTGTTTTTT

V: TRBV12-3/TRBV12-4
size: -
D: TRBD1
J: TRBJ1-5
CDR3: CASSFWDRGRDQPQHF
DNA: TGTGCCAGCAGTTTTTGGGACAGGGGGCGAGATCAGCCCCAGCATTTT

V: TRBV19
size: -
D: TRBD1
J: TRBJ1-5
CDR3: CASSIGQVDLTQPQHF
DNA: TGTGCCAGTAGTATCGGACAGGTGGACTTAACTCAGCCCCAGCATTTT

V: TRBV6-2/TRBV6-3
size: many
D: TRBD2
J: TRBJ2-3
CDR3: CASSYSFLAGLNF
DNA: TGTGCCAGCAGTTACTCGTTCCTAGCGGGGCTAAATTTT

V: TRBV5-8
size: many
D: -
J: TRBJ2-1
CDR3: CASTRGTSASSYNEQFF
DNA: TGTGCCAGCACCCGCGGAACTTCCGCGTCCTCCTACAATGAGCAGTTCTTC

V: TRBV2
size: many
D: TRBD1
J: TRBJ1-4
CDR3: CASQGRGQGYEKLFF
DNA: TGTGCCAGCCAAGGAAGAGGACAGGGTTACGAAAAACTGTTTTTT

V: TRBV19
size: few
D: -
J: TRBJ1-5
CDR3: CASSTQKGLSNQPQHF
DNA: TGTGCCAGTAGTACACAAAAAGGACTAAGCAATCAGCCCCAGCATTTT

V: TRBV6-1
size: few
D: -
J: TRBJ2-2
CDR3: CASPGYTGELFF
DNA: TGTGCCAGCCCCGGATACACCGGGGAGCTGTTTTTT